This T cell receptor (beta chain) stems from a study (dated by TCRdb to the mid-2010s). Some background on the complete study: The study set out to test whether tumor-infiltrating Tregs in breast cancer get recruited from blood Tregs or are instead converted in situ from other CD4+ T cell subsets.

Cells that were CD4+CD25+CD127-/low were the ones isolated as Tregs. Tregs, naive and memory CD4+ T cells from tumor, blood and ipsilateral draining lymph nodes of 5 or 6 breast cancer patients underwent full-length TCR alpha and beta sequencing. Tumor tissue and lymph nodes from ipsilateral axillary dissection were perfused with PBS, minced and digested with collagenase I and hyaluronidase. Mononuclear cells from lymph nodes or approximately 50 ml of peripheral blood were isolated by Ficoll density gradient centrifugation. FACS confirmed that the sorted cell populations were more than 90% pure. Summary of the overall study and its limitations: The greatest overlap of tumor-infiltrating Treg TCR alpha and beta sequences was with tumor naive CD4+ T cells, followed next by blood naive CD4+ T cells. Rather than covering whole repertoires, validation in the larger cohort was restricted to a single TCR beta V-J rearrangement. The TCR gene usage of tumor memory CD4+ T cells clustered together with blood and lymph node memory CD4+ cells and with lymph node naive CD4+ cells.

This clonotype appeared many times. Its antigen remains unidentified. No base-level quality is on record; no much larger clone is a single base apart. Full-length TCR variable regions were amplified by 5' RACE PCR with constant-region reverse primers, and semi-nested PCR with Nested Universal Primer A was subsequently performed. The ReliaPrep RNA Cell Miniprep System was used to extract total RNA, which was then reverse transcribed into 5'RACE-ready cDNA with the SMARTer RACE 5'/3' Kit. Multiplex adaptors were used to barcode the full-length TCR alpha and beta libraries, which were then sequenced on an Illumina MiSeq. The source study handled its data this way. For each of nine subset-tissue groups, sequencing data from the five patients were combined, and the groups were compared by unsupervised clustering of TCR gene usage. The Morisita-Horn index was used to calculate repertoire similarity, with shared sequences weighted by how much each contributed to each repertoire. Using fastp at Q25 and MiXCR, TCRdb reprocessed the public reads and kept productive beta chains. Merged by CDR3 protein, the rows form single entries marked with the most common genes and DNA. The V and J calls were determined by TCRdb, not by the authors. The sample table shows fewer than 55,000 distinct CDR3 sequences, and over 20% are seen once. The leading ten clones occupy approximately 4.7% of the sample.

Counted from cysteine to phenylalanine, this CDR3 has 15 amino acids. Only CDR3 DNA is held: 45 bases, read in frame from base 1. Looking up the germline V gene (reference sequence) yields CDR1 SEHNR and CDR2 FQNEAQ. Trimming leaves V shorter by 6 bases and J shorter by 5 bases, with the junction holding 11 bases beyond the gene matches. The chain links TRBV7-9 with TRBJ2-5; TRBD2 fits 8 bases in the junction. The specimen was Tregs sorted from a lymph node. The source of this sequence is a female donor with breast cancer. Here the CDR3 is given as CASSTSAGAEETQYF. The DNA sequence follows: TGTGCCAGCAGTACCTCAGCGGGGGCAGAGGAGACCCAGTACTTC.